This record concerns one T cell receptor (beta chain) sequence. It has no known antigen specificity. The input lacks base qualities; no much larger clone sits a single base away. From the cysteine up to the phenylalanine, the CDR3 has a length of 16 residues. The retained sequence is limited to the CDR3, 48 bases, with the frame set at the first base. Per the germline V gene, SGHVS is the CDR1 and FQNEAQ is the CDR2. Between the V and J ends, shortened by 4 bases and 7 bases respectively, the junction contains 23 bases. The sample belongs to a study of blood T cell repertoires in COVID-19 (dated by TCRdb to 2018 to 2021). Context from the whole study: Samples covering the acute and convalescent phases of COVID-19 were provided by collaborators in the United States, Italy and Spain. The prospective study material was composed of cDNA or gDNA derived from T cells, B-cell-depleted T cells, or PBMCs. The dataset comprised deeply sampled blood TCRbeta repertoires from subjects exposed to, actively infected with, or recovered from COVID-19. A freely available public database, intended as a resource for researchers studying the immune response to SARS-CoV-2, is where the repertoires were released. Samples were obtained from the ongoing ImmuneRACE study (first 160 participants) and from 950 to 1,500 subjects provided by 6 global collaborators. Sample metadata almost always included a de-identified subject ID, COVID-19 status, age in years and sex. Where HLA class I and class II types were available, the types were taken from metadata supplied by the sample provider, not from assay-based typing. The full study reports these points: Clinical and demographic metadata were provided uncurated, with the amount varying by source and participant.

TCRbeta CDR3 regions were amplified from genomic DNA using the immunoSEQ Assay, a bias-controlled multiplex PCR. The authors' analysis ran thus. Within the assay, amplification of reference gene primers was used to estimate how many nucleated cells each sample contained. To quantify the absolute abundance of each unique TCRbeta CDR3 rearrangement, sequence reads were collapsed and filtered. For each sample, productive Simpson clonality was calculated as the square root of Simpson's diversity index over productive rearrangements. TCRdb took this table from immuneACCESS and kept in-frame rearrangements with V and J called. Such tables lack part of the clones; where checked against another copy, unresolved V genes explain under half of the gap, and the rest is unexplained. V, J and clone size were drawn from that table, and D and trimming were deduced from the DNA. The sample profile shows some 360,000 clones; around 87% of them were found once. About 2.3% of the sample rests with the top ten.

At one collaborating source in Seattle, patients were enrolled during active infection and were followed longitudinally through the course of disease. Collaborating institutions collected whole blood in K2EDTA tubes following their own protocols. For TCRbeta analysis, collaborators shipped samples as frozen whole blood, isolated PBMCs, or DNA extracted from either of those sample types. The chain employs TRBV7-8 and TRBJ2-7, and perhaps TRBD2 as D gene, on 5 matching bases. The sequencing sample was made of peripheral blood. The receptor comes from a woman aged 55 to 70 with COVID-19, enrolled during active disease. The CDR3 sequence is CASSSRMGTLALEQYF. At the DNA level, the sequence is TGTGCCAGCAGCTCGAGGATGGGCACCCTAGCTTTGGAGCAGTACTTC.